What follows are 4 T cell receptor beta chains derived from one specimen sequenced in a study of regulatory T cells in long-lasting Graves disease. Time point in this sample: newly diagnosed GD, antithyroid drugs for less than 3 months. PBMCs were the source of the RNA used for TCR sequencing. Through Arm-PCR of CDR3 regions and iRepertoire HTBI primers, TCR beta libraries were built. TCRdb passed the multiplex PCR reads through MiXCR, listing each CDR3 protein once. The table includes 500,000 to 700,000 distinct CDR3 sequences, 16% detected once. The sample was also linked to a second study, of T cells in Graves' hyperthyroidism and ophthalmopathy.

The source was peripheral blood mononuclear cells (PBMCs), collected at new diagnosis, from a patient treated with antithyroid drugs. These receptors were taken from a woman in her 30s with Graves disease.

This clonotype was seen at least ten times. DNA for the CDR3: TGTGCCAGCAGTTTAGCCGGTAATGCCAGAGCTAACTATGGCTACACCTTC. Translation: CASSLAGNARANYGYTF. The rearrangement links TRBV27 to TRBJ1-2; D not resolved. The CDR3 is 17 residues long. The germline CDR1 and CDR2 sequences are MNHEY and SMNVEV (reference sequence). V gave up 2 bases and J gave up 0 bases, with 16 bases separating them.

V and J are TRBV5-1 and TRBJ2-6, with D possibly being TRBD1 or TRBD2 (5 bases each). Trimming shortened V by 4 bases and J by 6 bases, and 14 bases separated the two germline ends. There are 15 residues in the CDR3. The germline gives CDR1 SGHRS, CDR2 YFSETQ. The CDR3 DNA follows: TGCGCCAGCAGCGCCGGTCTGGGGGAGGCCAACGTCCTGACTTTC. This encodes CASSAGLGEANVLTF.

At least ten counts were recorded for this clonotype. The chain joins TRBV28 to TRBJ1-1, with D unclear. Germline V CDR1 and CDR2: MDHEN, SYDVKM. This CDR3 contains 13 residues. V lost 8 bases to trimming and J lost 4 bases, with 14 bases between them. CDR3 amino acids: CASFYPGATEAFF. Here the CDR3 DNA reads TGTGCCAGCTTTTATCCAGGCGCCACTGAAGCTTTCTTT.

In this sample, this clonotype turned up a few times. The rearrangement links TRBV20-1 to TRBJ2-7; 9 bases are shared with TRBD2. Unmatched junction bases numbered 10, after V lost 3 bases and J lost 1 base. The germline CDR1 and CDR2 sequences are DFQATT and SNEGSKA (reference sequence). This CDR3 comprises 16 residues. CDR3 loop: CSASGETSGFSYEQYF. The CDR3 region has the DNA TGCAGTGCTAGTGGGGAAACTAGCGGGTTTTCCTACGAGCAGTACTTC.